This T cell receptor beta chain was sequenced during a study of control samples from healthy donors and cancer patients. Libraries were prepared by immunoSEQ multiplex PCR; TCRdb keeps only in-frame clonotypes and omits some of them. This sample has around 90,000 clones, with 85% to 90% found just once. This receptor was identified in a woman aged 35 to 49 in good health. Sequencing was done on a sample of blood.

The CDR3 is CAISEPGQGVNEQFF. CDR3 in DNA: TGTGCCATCAGTGAGCCGGGACAGGGGGTTAATGAGCAGTTCTTC. The V and J genes are TRBV10-3 and TRBJ2-1; TRBD1 aligns across 11 bases. The CDR3 has 15 amino acids. V dropped 2 bases and J dropped 7; count of bases not matched to a gene: 4. CDR1 ENHRY and CDR2 SYGVKD come from the germline V gene.